The following is a T cell receptor beta chain sequence with its context. The ends were cut back, 1 base at V and 9 bases at J, with 10 bases in the middle. The germline V gene has CDR1 LGHDT and CDR2 YNNKEL (reference sequence). CDR3 size: 13 residues. Only in-frame clones appear in the TCRdb table, and some are missing; sequencing was by immunoSEQ multiplex PCR. The sample includes 150,000 to 200,000 clones, approximately 90% of them seen just once. This entry comes from a study of control samples from healthy donors and cancer patients. The chain carries TRBV3-1 (or the pseudogene TRBV3-2) and TRBJ2-1; D call uncertain. The sequencing sample was made of blood. This clonotype was sampled from a young man in good health. The CDR3 DNA reads as TGTGCCAGCAGCCAAGCCAAGGGCAGTGAGCAGTTCTTC. This encodes CASSQAKGSEQFF.